The 24 T cell receptor beta chains below all came from one sample that was sequenced in a study of CD8+ T cells in alopecia areata. RNA, once extracted, was reverse transcribed into cDNA for use as the sequencing template. The data were produced by immunoSEQ multiplex PCR, yet TCRdb's version contains in-frame clones alone and is incomplete. Of approximately 140,000 clones in the sample, around 47% are singletons; the top ten hold less than 8%. The sample taken for sequencing was CD4+ T cells sorted from blood. The receptor source for this set is a human donor with alopecia areata.

This chain connects TRBV5-1 to TRBJ2-5; the D gene could be TRBD1 or TRBD2 (5 bases each). The V end was cut by 4 bases, the J end by 5 bases, with 15 bases between. In germline, CDR1 is SGHRS, CDR2 YFSETQ. The CDR3 is 14 amino acids. The DNA of the CDR3 is TGCGCCAGCAGCCCTCCGGGGCTCAGGGAGACCCAGTACTTC. Translated, it gives CASSPPGLRETQYF. The complete variable domain, with remaining parts taken from reference TRBV5-1 and TRBJ2-5, reads KAGVTQTPRYLIKTRGQQVTLSCSPISGHRSVSWYQQTPGQGLQFLFEYFSETQRNKGNFPGRFSGRQFSNSRSEMNVSTLELGDSALYLCASSPPGLRETQYFGPGTRLLVL.

This sequence joins TRBV7-9 and TRBJ1-1, with D hard to call. Trimming removed 1 base at V and 4 bases at J, with 10 bases between. In germline, CDR1 is SEHNR, CDR2 FQNEAQ (reference sequence). The length of the CDR3 is 14 residues. CDR3 DNA sequence: TGTGCCAGCAGCTTAGGTCACTCGGCCACTGAAGCTTTCTTT. This encodes CASSLGHSATEAFF.

The chain has TRBV5-1 and TRBJ1-1; maybe TRBD1 (5 bases). Germline assignment: CDR1 SGHRS and CDR2 YFSETQ. The V and J ends lost 6 bases and 4 bases respectively, with 13 bases between them. There are 13 residues in the CDR3. CDR3 region: CASTPDGGTEAFF. The DNA for the CDR3 is TGCGCCAGCACCCCGGATGGGGGCACTGAAGCTTTCTTT.

V gene TRBV4-2 combines with J gene TRBJ2-5; D remains unclear. Trimming took 0 bases from V and 2 from J, leaving 10 bases between them. The V gene's germline CDR1 is LGHNA and CDR2 YNFKEQ. There are 15 residues in the CDR3. The CDR3 loop is CASSQDRASQETQYF. CDR3 coding DNA: TGTGCCAGCAGCCAAGATCGGGCTAGTCAAGAGACCCAGTACTTC.

This chain joins TRBV5-1 and TRBJ1-1, with D unresolved. The germline V gene has CDR1 SGHRS and CDR2 YFSETQ. The CDR3 covers 14 residues. The V gene lost 5 bases and the J gene lost 2 bases, with 13 bases spanning the gap. The CDR3 DNA is TGCGCCAGCAGTCCCCACGGAGGTAACACTGAAGCTTTCTTT. As protein: CASSPHGGNTEAFF. The entire variable domain, with the rest obtained from reference TRBV5-1 and TRBJ1-1, is as follows: KAGVTQTPRYLIKTRGQQVTLSCSPISGHRSVSWYQQTPGQGLQFLFEYFSETQRNKGNFPGRFSGRQFSNSRSEMNVSTLELGDSALYLCASSPHGGNTEAFFGQGTRLTVV.

The chain uses TRBV7-6 and TRBJ2-7; 7 bases agree with TRBD1. The CDR3 contains 13 residues. Trimming at V came to 5 bases and at J to 2 bases, leaving 3 bases not matched to a gene. Germline V CDR1 and CDR2: SGHVS, FNYEAQ. CDR3 loop: CASSRQGAYEQYF. The DNA of the CDR3 is TGTGCCAGCAGCCGACAGGGAGCCTACGAGCAGTACTTC.

The genes are TRBV5-1 and TRBJ2-7; 9 bases fit TRBD2. Germline trimming cut 0 bases from V and 6 bases from J; bases unmatched to any gene: 7. CDR3 length: 15 residues. Germline CDR1 is SGHRS and CDR2 is YFSETQ. The DNA of the CDR3 is TGCGCCAGCAGCTTGGAGGCGGGAGGGCCTGTCGAGCAGTACTTC. This sequence encodes CASSLEAGGPVEQYF.

V usage is TRBV5-1 and J usage is TRBJ2-1; 7 bases are shared with TRBD2. The CDR3 length is 15 residues. The V gene's germline CDR1 is SGHRS and CDR2 YFSETQ. The V gene end was trimmed by 1 base and the J gene end by 4 bases; junction bases not matched to a gene: 5. CDR3 sequence reads: CASSLPGGPYNEQFF. CDR3 nucleotides: TGCGCCAGCAGCTTGCCGGGGGGACCATACAATGAGCAGTTCTTC.

This clone was observed a few times. V is TRBV23-1 and J is TRBJ1-5; D is uncertain. TRBV23-1 is labeled an ORF, and its function is uncertain. Trimming took 1 base from V and 3 from J, leaving 13 bases between them. The length of the CDR3 is 16 residues. Written as DNA, the CDR3 is TGCGCCAGCAGTCAATGGGCGCCCCGAACCAATCAGCCCCAGCATTTT. It yields the protein CASSQWAPRTNQPQHF.

The CDR3 region is CASRNRGSYNEQFF. CDR3 coding DNA: TGTGCCAGCAGGAACAGGGGGTCTTACAATGAGCAGTTCTTC. J is TRBJ2-1 and V is TRBV27, with TRBD1 matching 8 bases. This CDR3 has 14 amino acids. The junction had 5 bases not matched to a gene; V was cut back by 6 bases and J by 4 bases. The germline V gene encodes CDR1 MNHEY and CDR2 SMNVEV (reference sequence).

This rearrangement joins TRBV6-5 to TRBJ1-1; a weak D match, TRBD1 (6 bases). CDR3 size: 13 residues. Trimming removed 2 bases from V and 4 bases from J, with 8 bases in between. The germline CDR1 and CDR2 sequences are MNHEY and SVGAGI. CDR3 in DNA: TGTGCCAGCAGTTACCTAGGGGGCACTGAAGCTTTCTTT. As protein: CASSYLGGTEAFF.

This chain connects TRBV2 to TRBJ2-3, with 7 bases matching TRBD1. Germline V CDR1 and CDR2: SNHLY, FYNNEI. This CDR3 region has 14 residues. Trimming cost V 9 bases and J 2 bases; bases outside gene matches: 8. The CDR3 spells CARRTGVSTDTQYF. The CDR3, as DNA: TGTGCCAGACGAACAGGGGTTTCCACAGATACGCAGTATTTT. The full variable domain, rest sourced from reference TRBV2 and TRBJ2-3, is EPEVTQTPSHQVTQMGQEVILRCVPISNHLYFYWYRQILGQKVEFLVSFYNNEISEKSEIFDDQFSVERPDGSNFTLKIRSTKLEDSAMYFCARRTGVSTDTQYFGPGTRLTVL.

The sample holds a few counts of this clone. The chain joins TRBV29-1 to TRBJ2-5; TRBD1 matches 8 bases. The CDR3 has 13 residues. Germline V gene sequence: CDR1 SQVTM, CDR2 ANQGSEA. Unmatched junction bases numbered 7, after V lost 6 bases and J lost 4 bases. The CDR3: CSVTGVGGETQYF. CDR3 coding DNA: TGCAGCGTGACAGGGGTAGGAGGAGAGACCCAGTACTTC.

The chain carries TRBV7-2 and TRBJ2-5, with 13 bases lining up with TRBD2. This CDR3 region has 15 residues. The germline V gene encodes CDR1 SGHTA and CDR2 FQGNSA. The V and J ends lost 3 bases and 10 bases, in that order; junction bases with no gene match: 8. CDR3 DNA: TGTGCCAGCAGCTTTCTCGCGACTAGCGGGGGGAACCAGTACTTC. Amino acid sequence: CASSFLATSGGNQYF.

This clone was counted a few times. This rearrangement joins TRBV29-1 to TRBJ2-7, with 13 bases lining up with TRBD2. The CDR3 totals 14 residues. Germline V gene data show CDR1 as SQVTM and CDR2 as ANQGSEA. J gave up 4 bases and V 5 bases, and 5 bases lay outside the gene matches. Here the CDR3 reads CSVRTSGSNYEQYF. DNA of the CDR3: TGCAGCGTTCGGACTAGCGGGAGTAATTACGAGCAGTACTTC.

The V gene is TRBV29-1, the J gene TRBJ2-3, with TRBD1 matching over 7 bases. V shed 1 base, J shed 14 bases, and the junction held 9 bases outside the gene matches. The CDR3 is 12 amino acids. Germline loops: CDR1 SQVTM, CDR2 ANQGSEA. As DNA, the CDR3 is TGCAGCGTTGAAGGGGGGCCGGGACAGCCGTATTTT. It encodes CSVEGGPGQPYF.

The chain has TRBV29-1 and TRBJ1-4, with 8 positions matching TRBD1. J gave up 5 bases and V 6 bases, and 5 bases lay outside the gene matches. CDR3 size: 13 residues. Germline loops: CDR1 SQVTM, CDR2 ANQGSEA. DNA for the CDR3: TGCAGCGTGAGCCGGGACAGGAATGAAAAACTGTTTTTT. It yields the protein CSVSRDRNEKLFF.

The chain is built from TRBV7-6 and TRBJ2-3; TRBD2 might be the D (6 bases). The CDR3 loop spans 13 amino acids. V was clipped by 3 bases and J by 5 bases, with 9 bases between them. The germline gives CDR1 SGHVS, CDR2 FNYEAQ. The chain's CDR3 is CASSLTREDTQYF. CDR3 sequence (DNA): TGTGCCAGCAGCTTGACTAGGGAAGATACGCAGTATTTT.

The chain combines TRBV2 with TRBJ2-5; no definite D call. Germline assignment: CDR1 SNHLY and CDR2 FYNNEI. Trimming removed 6 bases from V and 2 bases from J, with 16 bases in between. CDR3 length: 15 residues. The CDR3 reads CASSPTSRIQETQYF. CDR3 nucleotides: TGTGCCAGCAGCCCCACGTCCAGAATACAAGAGACCCAGTACTTC.

Only one count was recorded for this clone. V gene TRBV28 combines with J gene TRBJ2-5, with 10 bases that match TRBD1. The germline V gene encodes CDR1 MDHEN and CDR2 SYDVKM. J gave up 0 bases and V 5 bases, and 6 bases lay outside the gene matches. The CDR3 has 16 amino acids. The CDR3 here is CASSISGQGHQETQYF. In nucleotides, the CDR3 is TGTGCCAGCAGTATCTCGGGACAGGGGCACCAAGAGACCCAGTACTTC.

In this sample, this clone turned up a few times. The chain has TRBV29-1 and TRBJ1-2; D unclear. V shed 4 bases and J shed 2 bases, with 8 bases lying between them. CDR1 is SQVTM, CDR2 ANQGSEA, per germline. This CDR3 is built from 12 residues. CDR3 protein: CSVVGLNYGYTF. CDR3 nucleotide sequence: TGCAGCGTTGTCGGTTTGAACTATGGCTACACCTTC.

In DNA, the CDR3 is TGCGCCAGCAGCCAAGTTCGGGGGAGCTACGAGCAGTACTTC. Protein product: CASSQVRGSYEQYF. This chain connects TRBV4-1 to TRBJ2-7, with D perhaps TRBD2 (6 bases). The V gene's germline CDR1 is MGHRA and CDR2 YSYEKL. Trimming stripped 1 base from V and 3 bases from J, with 10 bases between. The CDR3 loop spans 14 amino acids.

The genes are TRBV5-1 and TRBJ2-1, with D maybe TRBD2 (6 bases). From germline, CDR1 is SGHRS and CDR2 YFSETQ. The CDR3 consists of 15 residues. Trimming shortened V by 0 bases and J by 5 bases, and 12 bases separated the two germline ends. The CDR3 region is CASSLEGLQDNEQFF. The CDR3 region has the DNA TGCGCCAGCAGCTTGGAAGGACTACAAGACAATGAGCAGTTCTTC.

The chain recombines TRBV10-3 with TRBJ1-5; D perhaps matches TRBD1 (6 bases). Germline values: CDR1 ENHRY, CDR2 SYGVKD. This CDR3 is 13 amino acids long. With 4 bases removed from V and 3 bases from J, the gap between germline ends came to 7 bases. CDR3 in DNA: TGTGCCATCAGTGGGACAGCCAATCAGCCCCAGCATTTT. Encoded protein: CAISGTANQPQHF.